The 24 T cell receptor beta chains reported below all come from one sample, sequenced in a study of technical replicates of blood from a few donors. Assay: immunoSEQ multiplex PCR; the TCRdb copy retains only in-frame clones and omits some. The profile covers about 76,000 clones, with just under 97% appearing a single time and 0.2% to 0.25% taken by the ten largest. Sequenced input: T cells isolated from PBMCs. The source is a human donor in good health.

This clone was seen a handful of times. CDR3 DNA: TGTGCCAGCAGCCACACGACAGATAAGAACACTGAAGCTTTCTTT. This codes for CASSHTTDKNTEAFF. The genes are TRBV7-9 and TRBJ1-1; D is possibly TRBD1 (5 bases). The germline CDR1 and CDR2 sequences are SEHNR and FQNEAQ (reference sequence). V was shortened by 5 bases and J by 1 base, with 14 bases between the two germline ends. The CDR3 covers 15 residues.

This rearrangement joins TRBV29-1 to TRBJ1-1; TRBD1 matches at 10 bases. Germline lookup yields CDR1 SQVTM and CDR2 ANQGSEA. The CDR3 covers 12 residues. The V and J ends lost 6 bases and 5 bases, in that order; junction bases with no gene match: 3. The CDR3 loop is CSVWGQGTEAFF. Here the CDR3 DNA reads TGCAGCGTGTGGGGACAGGGGACTGAAGCTTTCTTT. Full variable domain (remainder filled in from reference TRBV29-1 and TRBJ1-1): SAVISQKPSRDICQRGTSLTIQCQVDSQVTMMFWYRQQPGQSLTLIATANQGSEATYESGFVIDKFPISRPNLTFSTLTVSNMSPEDSSIYLCSVWGQGTEAFFGQGTRLTVV.

This chain's CDR3 is CASSQDGGYEQYF. CDR3 in DNA: TGTGCCAGCAGCCAAGATGGAGGTTACGAGCAGTACTTC. V gene TRBV4-2 combines with J gene TRBJ2-7; perhaps TRBD2 as D (5 bases). In germline, CDR1 is LGHNA, CDR2 YNFKEQ. There are 13 residues in the CDR3. The V end lost 0 bases, the J end lost 4 bases, and 7 bases lay between the germline ends.

This clone was seen a single time. This rearrangement joins TRBV10-2 to TRBJ2-5; the D is unclear. The germline V gene has CDR1 WSHSY and CDR2 SAAADI. V was trimmed by 4 bases and J by 1 base, leaving 16 bases between them. This CDR3 is 16 amino acids long. CDR3 nucleotide sequence: TGCGCCAGCAGTGCATCTGTGCGCTCTGCCCAAGAGACCCAGTACTTC. Amino acid sequence: CASSASVRSAQETQYF.

The genes are TRBV10-1 and TRBJ1-5, with 7 bases that match TRBD1. Germline V gene lookup returns CDR1 WNHNN and CDR2 SYGVQD (reference sequence). Trimming removed 5 bases from V and 0 bases from J; junction bases left unmatched: 4. The CDR3 loop spans 15 amino acids. CDR3 region: CASSSTGDSNQPQHF. The CDR3 region has the DNA TGCGCCAGCAGTTCTACAGGGGATAGCAATCAGCCCCAGCATTTT.

This chain links TRBV6-5 with TRBJ1-2; a possible D gene is TRBD1 (6 bases). Between the trimmed V and J ends, which lost 6 bases and 4 bases, there was a span of 12 bases. Germline values: CDR1 MNHEY, CDR2 SVGAGI. This CDR3 has 13 residues. This CDR3 is CASSRQDAYGYTF. The CDR3 DNA is TGTGCCAGCAGCCGACAGGACGCCTATGGCTACACCTTC.

This clone was seen a single time. V and J are TRBV19 and TRBJ2-1; TRBD2 matches 8 bases. J gave up 2 bases and V 5 bases, and 11 bases lay outside the gene matches. Germline values: CDR1 LNHDA, CDR2 SQIVND (reference sequence). The CDR3 covers 17 residues. CDR3 coding DNA: TGTGCCAGTAGTCCATCCAGCGGGAGTAGCGCCTACAATGAGCAGTTCTTC. It is translated as CASSPSSGSSAYNEQFF.

The chain combines TRBV5-8 with TRBJ2-4, with 7 nucleotides matching TRBD2. Germline values: CDR1 SGHTS, CDR2 YDEGEE. Unmatched junction bases numbered 12, after V lost 0 bases and J lost 6 bases. This CDR3 region has 17 residues. The CDR3 spells CASSLENSGALGNIQYF. CDR3 DNA: TGTGCCAGCAGCTTGGAAAACAGCGGGGCCCTGGGAAACATTCAGTACTTC.

This clone appeared once. The J gene is TRBJ2-3, the V gene TRBV29-1; a possible D gene is TRBD2 (5 bases). CDR1 and CDR2 (germline): SQVTM, ANQGSEA. CDR3 length: 14 amino acids. V dropped 5 bases and J dropped 2 bases, with 14 bases sitting between them. The CDR3 spells CSVRPRLITDTQYF. Written as DNA, the CDR3 is TGCAGCGTTAGGCCCCGACTAATCACAGATACGCAGTATTTT.

The rearrangement uses TRBV11-2 and TRBJ1-2; D is possibly TRBD1 (6 bases). Deletions cut 5 bases from V and 12 bases from J, with 22 bases between. The CDR3 length is 14 residues. The V gene's germline CDR1 is SGHAT and CDR2 FQNNGV. CDR3 DNA: TGTGCCAGCAGCCTAGTAGTGTTGGGTGGGGGCCACACCTTC. This gives the protein CASSLVVLGGGHTF.

A single count supports this clone. The chain uses TRBV2 and TRBJ2-7; 15 bases are shared with TRBD2. The CDR3 loop spans 13 amino acids. Trimming at V came to 10 bases and at J to 5 bases, leaving 3 bases not matched to a gene. Germline CDR1 reads SNHLY; CDR2 reads FYNNEI. The CDR3 loop reads CAMGTSGGNEQYF. In nucleotides, the CDR3 is TGTGCCATGGGGACTAGCGGGGGGAACGAGCAGTACTTC.

The chain uses TRBV27 and TRBJ2-7; a possible D gene is TRBD2 (6 bases). This CDR3 contains 15 residues. Germline V CDR1 and CDR2: MNHEY, SMNVEV (reference sequence). V gave up 0 bases and J gave up 6 bases, with 15 bases separating them. In nucleotides, the CDR3 is TGTGCCAGCAGTTTATCTCCCTCGGGGGAGCCCGAGCAGTACTTC. Its protein product is CASSLSPSGEPEQYF.

The chain joins TRBV18 to TRBJ1-2; unclear D gene. The CDR3 has 15 amino acids. Germline values: CDR1 KGHSH, CDR2 LQKENI. V lost 2 bases and J lost 8, with 18 bases in between. The CDR3 nucleotides read TGTGCCAGCTCACCAAGAGGGCCTCCATTAGAGGGCTACACCTTC. Residues: CASSPRGPPLEGYTF.

This chain joins TRBV7-9 and TRBJ1-2; possible D gene TRBD1, 6 bases. Trimming cost V 1 base and J 4 bases, with 13 bases left between them. This CDR3 has 15 amino acids. The V gene's germline CDR1 is SEHNR and CDR2 FQNEAQ (reference sequence). CDR3 nucleotides: TGTGCCAGCAGCTTAGATGGGGCAGGGGTCTATGGCTACACCTTC. Translation: CASSLDGAGVYGYTF.

This chain connects TRBV5-4 to TRBJ1-6, with TRBD1 identical over 9 bases. The CDR3 sequence is 16 residues long. CDR1 and CDR2 from the germline V gene are SGHNT and YYREEE (reference sequence). With V trimmed by 0 bases and J by 5 bases, 3 bases remained unmatched. CDR3 sequence: CASSLDGTGNNSPLHF. Here the CDR3 DNA reads TGTGCCAGCAGCTTGGACGGGACAGGGAATAATTCACCCCTCCACTTT. The whole variable domain, remainder taken from reference TRBV5-4 and TRBJ1-6, is ETGVTQSPTHLIKTRGQQVTLRCSSQSGHNTVSWYQQALGQGPQFIFQYYREEENGRGNFPPRFSGLQFPNYSSELNVNALELDDSALYLCASSLDGTGNNSPLHFGNGTRLTVT.

The J gene is TRBJ2-1, the V gene TRBV11-2, with 9 bases identical to TRBD1. Germline CDR1 reads SGHAT; CDR2 reads FQNNGV. Trimming at V came to 5 bases and at J to 4 bases, leaving 9 bases not matched to a gene. The CDR3 is 16 residues long. CDR3 amino acids: CASSLPGTGNYNEQFF. The CDR3 DNA reads as TGTGCCAGCAGCCTCCCCGGGACAGGGAATTACAATGAGCAGTTCTTC.

The CDR3 bases are TGTGCCAGCAGCTCCATTGGGGGCACCACCTCGAACACTGAAGCTTTCTTT. As protein: CASSSIGGTTSNTEAFF. The chain joins TRBV9 to TRBJ1-1; tentative D call: TRBD1 (6 bases). The CDR3 is 17 residues long. V was cut by 4 bases and J by 1 base, with 20 bases left in between. Germline V gene data show CDR1 as SGDLS and CDR2 as YYNGEE.

The chain recombines TRBV4-1 with TRBJ1-1; D is uncertain. This CDR3 has 16 amino acids. Trimming took off 7 bases at V and 2 bases at J, with 20 bases between the two ends. Germline loops: CDR1 MGHRA, CDR2 YSYEKL. CDR3 amino acids: CASTRGGGQRNTEAFF. The CDR3 DNA reads as TGCGCCAGCACCCGAGGCGGAGGCCAGAGAAACACTGAAGCTTTCTTT.

The V call is TRBV28, the J call TRBJ2-7, with D perhaps matching TRBD2 (6 bases). The CDR3 totals 15 residues. Trimming left V 6 bases short and J 4 bases short, with 19 bases between. Germline values: CDR1 MDHEN, CDR2 SYDVKM. The CDR3 DNA follows: TGTGCCAGCAGAACCTTGGGAGGCAGGGAATACGAGCAGTACTTC. Its protein product is CASRTLGGREYEQYF.

The chain employs TRBV2 and TRBJ1-1, with 7 bases lining up with TRBD1. The CDR3 runs 13 residues. Germline values: CDR1 SNHLY, CDR2 FYNNEI. J gave up 1 base and V 6 bases, and 2 bases lay outside the gene matches. As DNA, the CDR3 is TGTGCCAGCAGAGGACAGGAGAACACTGAAGCTTTCTTT. The encoded protein is CASRGQENTEAFF.

V and J are TRBV28 and TRBJ2-1; 8 bases map to TRBD2. V was pared by 4 bases and J by 3 bases, with 5 bases of the junction left unmatched. The length of the CDR3 is 15 residues. Germline CDR1 is MDHEN and CDR2 is SYDVKM. CDR3 bases: TGTGCCAGCAGTTGGTTAGCGGGACACTACAATGAGCAGTTCTTC. Its translation: CASSWLAGHYNEQFF.

V is TRBV7-9 and J is TRBJ2-5; D ambiguous. Germline lookup yields CDR1 SEHNR and CDR2 FQNEAQ (reference sequence). The CDR3 consists of 11 residues. V dropped 2 bases and J dropped 5 bases, with 3 bases sitting between them. This CDR3 reads CASSLLETQYF. The DNA for the CDR3 is TGTGCCAGCAGCTTACTGGAGACCCAGTACTTC.

This clone showed up just once. V usage is TRBV4-2 and J usage is TRBJ1-1, with 7 nucleotides matching TRBD1. This CDR3 region has 14 residues. The germline gives CDR1 LGHNA, CDR2 YNFKEQ. Trimming took 3 bases from V and 3 from J; bases not matched to a gene: 4. The CDR3 protein is CASSQLTGDTEAFF. The CDR3 DNA sequence: TGTGCCAGCAGCCAGTTAACAGGGGACACTGAAGCTTTCTTT.

The V gene is TRBV2, the J gene TRBJ1-5; the D is unclear. The CDR3 length is 15 residues. V lost 7 bases and J 3 bases, leaving 16 bases between the germline ends. Looked up from germline, CDR1 is SNHLY and CDR2 is FYNNEI. CDR3 sequence reads: CASIQQPGSNQPQHF. CDR3 nucleotides: TGTGCCAGCATTCAACAGCCGGGGTCCAATCAGCCCCAGCATTTT.